This T cell receptor (beta chain) appears in the sequencing data of a study of cytomegalovirus exposure and HLA in healthy donors. Study-level findings and limits: The investigators catalogued 164 TCR beta chains as cytomegalovirus-associated.

Worth noting for this clone: Its specificity is unknown.

PCR involved 60 Vbeta and 13 Jbeta primers. Produced via immunoSEQ multiplex PCR; TCRdb's table is partial and in-frame only. The clone table shows fewer than 150,000 clones, with the ten largest holding approximately 3.8%. V lost 6 bases to trimming and J lost 4 bases, with 15 bases between them. The CDR3 covers 13 residues. The germline V gene has CDR1 SQVTM and CDR2 ANQGSEA. The clonotype comes from a man aged 18 to 29 in good health and CMV-seronegative. The V and J genes are TRBV29-1 and TRBJ1-1; D is perhaps TRBD1 (5 bases). The sample comprised PBMCs. CDR3 protein: CSVAKGAGTEAFF. The DNA for the CDR3 is TGCAGCGTGGCCAAAGGGGCAGGCACTGAAGCTTTCTTT.